This entry lists 18 T cell receptor beta chains sequenced from one sample in a study of blood T cell repertoires in COVID-19. Libraries were prepared by immunoSEQ multiplex PCR; TCRdb keeps only in-frame clonotypes and omits some of them. The repertoire holds under 450,000 clones, roughly 87% seen once, with 2.5% to 3% in the top ten. The sequenced sample was PBMCs or T cells enriched from blood (not recorded which). The receptors come from a woman younger than 45 who had recovered from COVID-19.

The chain has TRBV25-1 and TRBJ2-7; the D is unclear. This CDR3 is 11 amino acids long. V lost 5 bases to trimming and J lost 5 bases, with 7 bases between them. Germline V gene data show CDR1 as MGHDK and CDR2 as SYGVNS. In DNA, the CDR3 is TGTGCCAGCAGTTTTGGCCACGAGCAGTACTTC. Translating gives CASSFGHEQYF.

This rearrangement joins TRBV3-1 (or the pseudogene TRBV3-2) to TRBJ2-2; TRBD1 agrees at 7 bases. The CDR3 spans 15 residues. V dropped 1 base and J dropped 7; count of bases not matched to a gene: 6. Germline V gene data show CDR1 as LGHDT and CDR2 as YNNKEL (reference sequence). As DNA, the CDR3 is TGTGCCAGCAGCCAAGTGGACAGGTCGGGCGGGGAGCTGTTTTTT. This sequence encodes CASSQVDRSGGELFF.

V and J are TRBV28 and TRBJ2-7; TRBD2 aligns across 7 bases. Germline CDR1 is MDHEN and CDR2 is SYDVKM. The CDR3 runs to 15 residues. V lost 7 bases to trimming and J lost 3 bases; unmatched junction nucleotides: 12. The CDR3 sequence is CASKGPGLYHYEQYF. The CDR3, as DNA: TGTGCCAGCAAAGGACCGGGACTATATCACTACGAGCAGTACTTC.

The gene calls are TRBV6-5 and TRBJ2-5; 9 bases align to TRBD1. The CDR3 runs to 14 residues. Germline values: CDR1 MNHEY, CDR2 SVGAGI. V lost 2 bases and J lost 6; bases outside the gene matches: 4. CDR3 in DNA: TGTGCCAGCAGTTACACCGGGACAGGGAAGACCCAGTACTTC. Its translation is CASSYTGTGKTQYF.

The chain uses TRBV10-2 and TRBJ1-2, with TRBD1 matching 7 bases. Trimming cost V 5 bases and J 4 bases; bases outside gene matches: 4. This CDR3 comprises 13 residues. CDR1 is WSHSY and CDR2 is SAAADI in the germline V gene. In nucleotides, the CDR3 is TGCGCCAGCAGTCTGGGACAGCGCTATGGCTACACCTTC. Translating gives CASSLGQRYGYTF.

The gene calls are TRBV30 and TRBJ2-1; 12 bases are shared with TRBD2. V trimming: 3 bases; J trimming: 10 bases; junction bases outside the gene matches: 10. Germline V gene lookup returns CDR1 GTSNPN and CDR2 SVGIG (reference sequence). This CDR3 is built from 15 residues. Here the CDR3 reads CAWRAGLAGRWEQFF. The CDR3 bases are TGTGCCTGGAGGGCCGGACTAGCGGGGCGGTGGGAGCAGTTCTTC.

The V and J genes are TRBV5-8 and TRBJ2-2; perhaps TRBD1 as D (5 bases). The CDR3 consists of 15 residues. Germline V gene sequence: CDR1 SGHTS, CDR2 YDEGEE. V lost 10 bases to trimming and J lost 0 bases, with 16 bases between them. In DNA, the CDR3 is TGTGCCTTCCGAAGGGGCGGAACGAACACCGGGGAGCTGTTTTTT. Protein sequence: CAFRRGGTNTGELFF.

This chain joins TRBV5-3 and TRBJ2-3, with D perhaps TRBD2 (6 bases). TRBV5-3 has ORF status, its function being uncertain. The CDR3 is 16 amino acids. V dropped 0 bases and J dropped 4 bases, with 15 bases sitting between them. CDR3 loop: CARSLAGVPPPDTQYF. The CDR3 bases are TGTGCCAGAAGCTTGGCGGGGGTCCCCCCCCCAGATACGCAGTATTTT.

The chain recombines TRBV14 with TRBJ1-6; D unresolved. The CDR3 spans 14 residues. The germline V and J ends were trimmed by 3 bases and 10 bases, with 13 bases remaining between them. CDR1 and CDR2 from the germline V gene are SGHDN and FVKESK. The CDR3 loop is CASSQKPVSSPLHF. DNA of the CDR3: TGTGCCAGCAGCCAGAAACCGGTTAGCTCACCCCTCCACTTT. The variable domain in full, completed from reference TRBV14 and TRBJ1-6, reads EAGVTQFPSHSVIEKGQTVTLRCDPISGHDNLYWYRRVMGKEIKFLLHFVKESKQDESGMPNNRFLAERTGGTYSTLKVQPAELEDSGVYFCASSQKPVSSPLHFGNGTRLTVT.

This rearrangement joins TRBV28 to TRBJ2-7; 12 bases fit TRBD1. The CDR3 runs to 15 residues. Germline values: CDR1 MDHEN, CDR2 SYDVKM. V dropped 6 bases and J dropped 1; count of bases not matched to a gene: 4. DNA of the CDR3: TGTGCCAGCAGGGAGGGACAGGGGGCTTCCTACGAGCAGTACTTC. Residues: CASREGQGASYEQYF.

The gene calls are TRBV11-3 and TRBJ2-3; the D is unclear. Germline values: CDR1 SGHNT, CDR2 YENEEA. The CDR3 consists of 13 residues. V lost 1 base and J lost 6, with 8 bases in between. The CDR3 reads CASSLVDGDTQYF. The CDR3 DNA reads as TGTGCCAGCAGCTTAGTCGACGGGGATACGCAGTATTTT.

The sample holds one count of this clone. This sequence joins TRBV2 and TRBJ1-5; D unclear. Between the trimmed V and J ends, which lost 2 bases and 0 bases, there was a span of 5 bases. The CDR3 is 14 residues long. From germline, CDR1 is SNHLY and CDR2 FYNNEI. The CDR3 region has the DNA TGTGCCAGCAGTGAACTATATAGCAATCAGCCCCAGCATTTT. Its translation: CASSELYSNQPQHF.

The chain recombines TRBV11-2 with TRBJ2-1; 11 bases line up with TRBD2. V trimming: 5 bases; J trimming: 4 bases; junction bases outside the gene matches: 4. CDR1 and CDR2 (germline): SGHAT, FQNNGV. There are 15 residues in the CDR3. This CDR3 is CASSQGLAGYNEQFF. In DNA form, the CDR3 reads TGTGCCAGCAGCCAAGGACTAGCGGGTTACAATGAGCAGTTCTTC.

The count of this clone is one. The J gene is TRBJ2-2, the V gene TRBV18; no firm D call. The CDR3 is made up of 12 amino acids. V dropped 8 bases and J dropped 5 bases, with 9 bases sitting between them. Germline V gene sequence: CDR1 KGHSH, CDR2 LQKENI. CDR3 protein: CASNWATGELFF. DNA of the CDR3: TGTGCCAGCAACTGGGCTACCGGGGAGCTGTTTTTT.

The J gene is TRBJ1-2, the V gene TRBV19; no clear D gene. This CDR3 contains 14 residues. Germline assignment: CDR1 LNHDA and CDR2 SQIVND (reference sequence). V lost 7 bases and J 4 bases, leaving 16 bases between the germline ends. The CDR3 DNA reads as TGTGCCAGTACCGTCTCCCGGGATACCTATGGCTACACCTTC. This codes for CASTVSRDTYGYTF.

The chain links TRBV29-1 to TRBJ1-4; no clear D gene. The V end lost 2 bases, the J end lost 11 bases, and 12 bases lay between the germline ends. CDR3 length: 12 amino acids. Germline V lookup: CDR1 SQVTM, CDR2 ANQGSEA. CDR3 region: CSVEIAARKLFF. The CDR3 DNA reads TGCAGCGTTGAAATCGCCGCCCGGAAACTGTTTTTT. Full variable domain (rest looked up from reference TRBV29-1 and TRBJ1-4): SAVISQKPSRDICQRGTSLTIQCQVDSQVTMMFWYRQQPGQSLTLIATANQGSEATYESGFVIDKFPISRPNLTFSTLTVSNMSPEDSSIYLCSVEIAARKLFFGSGTQLSVL.

V usage is TRBV12-5 and J usage is TRBJ2-2, with D tentatively TRBD2 (6 bases). Trimming shortened V by 0 bases and J by 5 bases, and 13 bases separated the two germline ends. This CDR3 contains 16 residues. CDR1 is LGHNT and CDR2 is FRNRAP in the germline V gene. Written as DNA, the CDR3 is TGTGCTAGTGGTTTGGTACTGTCGGGGGATACCGGGGAGCTGTTTTTT. Translated, it gives CASGLVLSGDTGELFF.

V usage is TRBV12-3 or TRBV12-4 and J usage is TRBJ1-6; no definite D call. Deletions cut 3 bases from V and 9 bases from J, with 9 bases between. This CDR3 region has 13 residues. The CDR3 DNA reads TGTGCCAGCAGTTTTCGGGAGTCTTCACCCCTCCACTTT. Protein: CASSFRESSPLHF.